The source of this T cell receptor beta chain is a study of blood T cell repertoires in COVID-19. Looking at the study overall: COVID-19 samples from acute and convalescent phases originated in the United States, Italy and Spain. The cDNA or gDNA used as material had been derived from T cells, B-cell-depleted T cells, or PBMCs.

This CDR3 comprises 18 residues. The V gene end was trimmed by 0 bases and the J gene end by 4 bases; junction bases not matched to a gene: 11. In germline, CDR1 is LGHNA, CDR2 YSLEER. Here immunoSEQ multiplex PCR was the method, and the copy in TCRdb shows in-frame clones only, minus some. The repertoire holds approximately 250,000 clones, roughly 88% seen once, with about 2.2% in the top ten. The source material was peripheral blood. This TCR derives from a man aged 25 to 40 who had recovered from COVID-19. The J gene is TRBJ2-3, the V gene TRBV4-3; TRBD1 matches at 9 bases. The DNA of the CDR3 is TGCGCCAGCAGCCAAGATCATACGGGGACAGGGTATCCAGATACGCAGTATTTT. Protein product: CASSQDHTGTGYPDTQYF.